Sequencing of this T cell receptor beta chain was carried out in a study of a mutant IDH1 vaccine in newly diagnosed glioma. Whole-study context: In weeks 1, 3, 5, 7, 11, 15, 19 and 23, patients were immunized, eight times in all. The earlier regimen, radiotherapy, temozolomide, or both, was most often both. Study results and caveats: Most patients, approximately 93%, showed vaccine-induced immune responses.

The CDR3 has 14 amino acids. Germline CDR1 GTSNPN, CDR2 SVGIG (reference sequence). The V and J ends lost 2 bases and 1 base respectively, with 11 bases between them. There are a few counts of this clone. No antigen is known for it. Using immunoSEQ multiplex PCR, the repertoire was profiled, and TCRdb retains in-frame clones only, with some absent. The sample carries more than 30,000 clones, around 90% recorded once. Time point meaning: week 11, during vaccination. What each vaccine dose contained was 300 ug of mutant IDH1 20-mer peptide, accompanied by topical imiquimod. Astrocytomas that were new, WHO grade 3 or 4, IDH1-mutant and ATRX-lost were present in the donors.

This TCR was sampled from a man younger than 35 with glioma. The chain recombines TRBV30 with TRBJ1-1, with D possibly being TRBD1 (5 bases). The input for sequencing was PBMCs, taken from a glioma patient whose treatment included an IDH1 peptide vaccine. CDR3 residues: CAWSSGTSNTEAFF. In DNA form, the CDR3 reads TGTGCCTGGAGTTCGGGGACCTCGAACACTGAAGCTTTCTTT.